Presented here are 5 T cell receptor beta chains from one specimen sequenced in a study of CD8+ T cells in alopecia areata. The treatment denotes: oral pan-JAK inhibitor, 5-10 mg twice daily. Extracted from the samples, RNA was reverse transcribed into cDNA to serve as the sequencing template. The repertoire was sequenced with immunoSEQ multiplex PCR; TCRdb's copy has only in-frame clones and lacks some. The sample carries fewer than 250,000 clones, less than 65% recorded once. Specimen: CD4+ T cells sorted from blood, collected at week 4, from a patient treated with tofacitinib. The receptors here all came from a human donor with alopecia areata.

The CDR3 is CASAGGPNTGELFF. CDR3 DNA: TGTGCCTCGGCGGGGGGCCCCAACACCGGGGAGCTGTTTTTT. The rearrangement links TRBV2 to TRBJ2-2; TRBD2 matches at 8 bases. Germline CDR1 reads SNHLY; CDR2 reads FYNNEI. The CDR3 has 14 amino acids. Trimming removed 11 bases from V and 2 bases from J; junction bases left unmatched: 7.

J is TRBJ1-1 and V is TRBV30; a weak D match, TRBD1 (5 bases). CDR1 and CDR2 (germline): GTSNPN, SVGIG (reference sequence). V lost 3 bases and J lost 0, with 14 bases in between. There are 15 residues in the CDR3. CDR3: CAWSLFGGMNTEAFF. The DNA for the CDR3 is TGTGCCTGGAGCCTGTTTGGGGGGATGAACACTGAAGCTTTCTTT.

CDR3 amino acids: CASSLHLTGAASGANVLTF. As DNA, the CDR3 is TGTGCCAGCAGTTTACATCTTACAGGGGCCGCCTCTGGGGCCAACGTCCTGACTTTC. This rearrangement joins TRBV27 to TRBJ2-6; 7 bases fit TRBD1. This CDR3 has 19 residues. Germline lookup yields CDR1 MNHEY and CDR2 SMNVEV (reference sequence). The V and J ends lost 2 bases and 0 bases, in that order; junction bases with no gene match: 10. The entire variable domain, with the rest obtained from reference TRBV27 and TRBJ2-6, is as follows: EAQVTQNPRYLITVTGKKLTVTCSQNMNHEYMSWYRQDPGLGLRQIYYSMNVEVTDKGDVPEGYKVSRKEKRNFPLILESPSPNQTSLYFCASSLHLTGAASGANVLTFGAGSRLTVL.

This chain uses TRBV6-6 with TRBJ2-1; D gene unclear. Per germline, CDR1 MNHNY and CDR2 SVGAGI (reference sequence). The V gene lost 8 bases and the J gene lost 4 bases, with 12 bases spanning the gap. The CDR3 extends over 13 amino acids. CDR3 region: CASARTVYNEQFF. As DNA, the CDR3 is TGTGCCAGCGCCCGGACGGTTTACAATGAGCAGTTCTTC.

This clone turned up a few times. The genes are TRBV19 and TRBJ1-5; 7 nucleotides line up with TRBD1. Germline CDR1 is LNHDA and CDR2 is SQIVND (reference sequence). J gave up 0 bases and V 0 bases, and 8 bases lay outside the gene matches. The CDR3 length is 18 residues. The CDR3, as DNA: TGTGCCAGTAGTATAGACTTCGACAGGGTCTATAGCAATCAGCCCCAGCATTTT. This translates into CASSIDFDRVYSNQPQHF.